One T cell receptor beta chain is described in this entry. This sample stems from a study of blood T cell repertoires in COVID-19. V lost 4 bases, J lost 0 bases, and 12 bases stayed unmatched. The CDR3 spans 18 residues. The germline gives CDR1 SGHKS, CDR2 YYEKEE (reference sequence). Sequencing used immunoSEQ multiplex PCR; TCRdb keeps in-frame clones, though not all of them. There are over 200,000 clones in the sample; roughly 90% occur only once, and about 4% lies in the top ten. V usage is TRBV5-5 and J usage is TRBJ2-3, with TRBD1 matching 9 bases. Sequencing input: peripheral blood. The clonotype comes from a man between 60 and 75 years old who had recovered from COVID-19. The CDR3 reads CASSQVPLGTGSTDTQYF. The CDR3 nucleotides read TGTGCCAGCAGCCAAGTTCCCCTCGGGACAGGGAGCACAGATACGCAGTATTTT.